This paragraph reports one T cell receptor (beta chain). The same CDR3 can be traced to other DNA sequences in this sample. This entry belongs to a study of cytomegalovirus exposure and HLA in healthy donors. The PCR employed 60 Vbeta primers together with 13 Jbeta primers. Libraries were prepared by immunoSEQ multiplex PCR; TCRdb keeps only in-frame clonotypes and omits some of them. The table has some 200,000 clones, over 80% seen once; the top ten hold over 1.5%. CDR3 length: 15 amino acids. The germline gives CDR1 SGHTA, CDR2 FQGNSA. The J segment lost 0 bases and the V segment lost 1 base, leaving 1 base of the junction unmatched.

V and J are TRBV7-2 and TRBJ2-3; 7 nucleotides line up with TRBD2. The receptor's source is a man in his fifties or sixties in good health and CMV-seronegative. Sequences were obtained from PBMCs. The CDR3 region is CASSLVRGSTDTQYF. CDR3 DNA: TGTGCCAGCAGCTTAGTGCGGGGGAGCACAGATACGCAGTATTTT.